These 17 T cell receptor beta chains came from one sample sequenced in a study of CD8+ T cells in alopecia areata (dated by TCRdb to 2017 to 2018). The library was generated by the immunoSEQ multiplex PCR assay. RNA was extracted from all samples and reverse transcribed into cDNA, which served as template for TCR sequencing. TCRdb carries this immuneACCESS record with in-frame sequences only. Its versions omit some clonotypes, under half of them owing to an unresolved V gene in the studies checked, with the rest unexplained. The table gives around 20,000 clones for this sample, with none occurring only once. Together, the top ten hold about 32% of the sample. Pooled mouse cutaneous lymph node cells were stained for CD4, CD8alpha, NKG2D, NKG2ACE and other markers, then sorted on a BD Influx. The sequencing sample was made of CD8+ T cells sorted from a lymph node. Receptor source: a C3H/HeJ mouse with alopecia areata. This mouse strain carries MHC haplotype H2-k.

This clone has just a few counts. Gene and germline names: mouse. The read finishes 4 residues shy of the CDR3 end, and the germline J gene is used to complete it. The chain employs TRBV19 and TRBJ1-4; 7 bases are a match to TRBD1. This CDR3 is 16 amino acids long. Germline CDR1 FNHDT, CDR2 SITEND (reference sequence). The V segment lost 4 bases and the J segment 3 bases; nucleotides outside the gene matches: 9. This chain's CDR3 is CASSPIRDRTNERLFF. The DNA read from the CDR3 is TGTGCCAGCAGTCCGATCCGGGACAGAACCAACGAA.

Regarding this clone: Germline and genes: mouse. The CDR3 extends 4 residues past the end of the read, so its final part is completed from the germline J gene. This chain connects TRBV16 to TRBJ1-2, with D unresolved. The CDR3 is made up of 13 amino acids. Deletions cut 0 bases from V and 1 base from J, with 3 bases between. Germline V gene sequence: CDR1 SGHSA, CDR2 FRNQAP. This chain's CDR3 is CASSLDRNSDYTF. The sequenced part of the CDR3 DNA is TGTGCAAGCAGCTTAGACAGAAACTCC.

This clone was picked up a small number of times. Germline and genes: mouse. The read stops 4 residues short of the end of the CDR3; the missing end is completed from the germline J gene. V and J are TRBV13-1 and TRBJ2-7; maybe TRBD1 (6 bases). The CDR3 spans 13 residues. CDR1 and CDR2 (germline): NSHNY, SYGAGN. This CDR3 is CASSGTENYEQYF. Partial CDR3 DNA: TGTGCCAGCAGTGGGACAGAAAATTAT.

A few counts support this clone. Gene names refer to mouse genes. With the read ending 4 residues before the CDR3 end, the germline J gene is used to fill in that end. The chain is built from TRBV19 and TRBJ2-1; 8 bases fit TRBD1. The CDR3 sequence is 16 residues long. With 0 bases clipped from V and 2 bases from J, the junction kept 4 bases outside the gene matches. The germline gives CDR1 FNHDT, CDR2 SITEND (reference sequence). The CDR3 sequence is CASSIDRGFHYAEQFF. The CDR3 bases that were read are TGTGCCAGCAGTATAGACAGGGGGTTTCACTATGCT. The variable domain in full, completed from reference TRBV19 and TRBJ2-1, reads GGIITQTPKFLIGQEGQKLTLKCQQNFNHDTMYWYRQDSGKGLRLIYYSITENDLQKGDLSEGYDASREKKSSFSLTVTSAQKNEMAVFLCASSIDRGFHYAEQFFGPGTRLTVL.

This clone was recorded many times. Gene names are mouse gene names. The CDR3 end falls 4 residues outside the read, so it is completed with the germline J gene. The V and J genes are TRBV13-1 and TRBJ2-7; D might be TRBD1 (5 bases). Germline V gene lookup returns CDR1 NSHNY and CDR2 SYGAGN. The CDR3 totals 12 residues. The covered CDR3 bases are TGTGCCAGCAGTGATGAGGGGTAT. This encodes CASSDEGY. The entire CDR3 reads CASSDEGYEQYF.

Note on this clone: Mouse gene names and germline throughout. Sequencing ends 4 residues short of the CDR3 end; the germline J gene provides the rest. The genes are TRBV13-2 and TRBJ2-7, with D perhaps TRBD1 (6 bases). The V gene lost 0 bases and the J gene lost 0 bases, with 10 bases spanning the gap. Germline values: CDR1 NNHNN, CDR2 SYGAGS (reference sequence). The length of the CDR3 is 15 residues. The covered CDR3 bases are TGTGCCAGCGGTGATGCCGGACAGCACTCCTAT. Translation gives CASGDAGQHSY. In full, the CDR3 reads CASGDAGQHSYEQYF.

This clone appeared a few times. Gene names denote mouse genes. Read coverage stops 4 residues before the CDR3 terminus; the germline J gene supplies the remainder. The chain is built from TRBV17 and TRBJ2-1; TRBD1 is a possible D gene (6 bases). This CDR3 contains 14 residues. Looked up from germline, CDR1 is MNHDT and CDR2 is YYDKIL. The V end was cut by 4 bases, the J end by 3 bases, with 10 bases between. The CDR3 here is CASSTGTSYAEQFF. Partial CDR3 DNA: TGTGCTAGCAGTACCGGGACATCCTATGCT.

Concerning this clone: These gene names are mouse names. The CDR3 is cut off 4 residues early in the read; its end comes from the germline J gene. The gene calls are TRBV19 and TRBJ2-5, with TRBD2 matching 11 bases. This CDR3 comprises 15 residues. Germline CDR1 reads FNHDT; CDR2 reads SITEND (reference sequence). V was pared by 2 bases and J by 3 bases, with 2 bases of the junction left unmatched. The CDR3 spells CASSMGDWGQDTQYF. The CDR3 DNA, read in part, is TGTGCCAGCAGTATGGGGGACTGGGGGCAAGAC.

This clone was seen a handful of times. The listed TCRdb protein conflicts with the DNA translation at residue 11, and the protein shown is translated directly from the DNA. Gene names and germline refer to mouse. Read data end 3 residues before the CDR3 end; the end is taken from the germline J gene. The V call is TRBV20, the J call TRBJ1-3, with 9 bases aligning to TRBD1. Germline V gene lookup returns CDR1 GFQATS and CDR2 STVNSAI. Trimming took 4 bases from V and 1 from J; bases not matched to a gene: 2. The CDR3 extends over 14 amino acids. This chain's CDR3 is CGAKTGGSGNTLYF. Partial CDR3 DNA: TGTGGTGCTAAGACAGGGGGATCTGGAAATACG.

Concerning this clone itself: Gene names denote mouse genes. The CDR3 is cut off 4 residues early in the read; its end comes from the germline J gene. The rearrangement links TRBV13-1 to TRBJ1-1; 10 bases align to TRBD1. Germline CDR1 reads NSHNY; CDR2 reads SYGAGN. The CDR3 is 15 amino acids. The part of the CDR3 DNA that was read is TGTGCCAGCAGTGATAAACTGGGACAGGGGAGA. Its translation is CASSDKLGQGR. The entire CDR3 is CASSDKLGQGREVFF.

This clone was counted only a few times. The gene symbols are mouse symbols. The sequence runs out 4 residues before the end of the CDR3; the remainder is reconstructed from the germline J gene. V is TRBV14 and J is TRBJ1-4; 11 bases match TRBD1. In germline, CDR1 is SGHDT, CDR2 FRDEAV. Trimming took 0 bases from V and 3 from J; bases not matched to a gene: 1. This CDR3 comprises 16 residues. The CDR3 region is CASSFSGQGANERLFF. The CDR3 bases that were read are TGTGCCAGCAGTTTCTCGGGACAGGGGGCCAACGAA.

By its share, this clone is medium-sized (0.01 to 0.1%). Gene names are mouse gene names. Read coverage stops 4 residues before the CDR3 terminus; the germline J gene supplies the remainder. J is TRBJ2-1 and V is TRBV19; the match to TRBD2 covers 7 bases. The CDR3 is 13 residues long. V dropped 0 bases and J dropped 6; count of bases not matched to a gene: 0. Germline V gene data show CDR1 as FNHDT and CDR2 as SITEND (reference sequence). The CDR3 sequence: CASSIDWGAEQFF. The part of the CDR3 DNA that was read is TGTGCCAGCAGTATAGACTGGGGTGCT.

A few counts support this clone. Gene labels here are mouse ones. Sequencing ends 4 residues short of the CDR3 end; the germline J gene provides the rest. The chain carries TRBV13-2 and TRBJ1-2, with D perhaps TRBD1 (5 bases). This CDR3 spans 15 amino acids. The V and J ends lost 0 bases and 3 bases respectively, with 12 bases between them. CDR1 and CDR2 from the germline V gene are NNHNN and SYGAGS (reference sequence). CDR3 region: CASGDARGEDSDYTF. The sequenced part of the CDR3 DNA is TGTGCCAGCGGTGATGCTCGGGGGGAGGACTCC.

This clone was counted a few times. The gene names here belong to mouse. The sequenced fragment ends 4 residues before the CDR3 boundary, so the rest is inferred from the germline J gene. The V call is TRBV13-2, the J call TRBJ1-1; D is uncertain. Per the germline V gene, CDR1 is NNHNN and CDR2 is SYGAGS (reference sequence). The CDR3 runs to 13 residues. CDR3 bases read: TGTGCCAGCGGTGATATGGACTGGGGA. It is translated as CASGDMDWG. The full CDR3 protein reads CASGDMDWGEVFF.

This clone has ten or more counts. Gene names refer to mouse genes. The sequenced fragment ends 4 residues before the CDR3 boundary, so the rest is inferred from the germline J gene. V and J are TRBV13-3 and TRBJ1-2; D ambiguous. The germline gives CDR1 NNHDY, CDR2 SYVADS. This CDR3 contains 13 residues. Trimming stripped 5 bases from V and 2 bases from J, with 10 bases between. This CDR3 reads CASSPGLNSDYTF. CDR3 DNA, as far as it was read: TGTGCCAGCAGCCCTGGACTGAACTCC.

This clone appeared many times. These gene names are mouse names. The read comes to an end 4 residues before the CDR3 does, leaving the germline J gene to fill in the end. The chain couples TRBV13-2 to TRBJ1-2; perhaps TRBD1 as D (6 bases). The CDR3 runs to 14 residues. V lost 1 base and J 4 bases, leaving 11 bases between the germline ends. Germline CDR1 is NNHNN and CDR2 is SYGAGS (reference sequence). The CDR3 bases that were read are TGTGCCAGCGGTGATCCAGGGGAGGGCTCC. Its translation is CASGDPGEGS. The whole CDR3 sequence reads CASGDPGEGSDYTF.

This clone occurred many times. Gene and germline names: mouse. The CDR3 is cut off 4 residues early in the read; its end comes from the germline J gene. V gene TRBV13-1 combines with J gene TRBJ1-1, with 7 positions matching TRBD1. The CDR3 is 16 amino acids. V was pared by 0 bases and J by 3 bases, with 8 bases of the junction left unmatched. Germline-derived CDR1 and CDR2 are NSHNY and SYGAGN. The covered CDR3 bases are TGTGCCAGCAGTGATGCGAAGGGGGCGGTGGACACA. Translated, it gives CASSDAKGAVDT. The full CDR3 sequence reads CASSDAKGAVDTEVFF.